This passage covers 13 T cell receptor beta chains from one sample sequenced in a study of blood T cell repertoires in COVID-19. The protocol was immunoSEQ multiplex PCR, while the TCRdb copy is restricted to in-frame clones and leaves out a portion. Of about 140,000 clones in the sample, just under 90% were seen once. Input material: peripheral blood. These receptors all come from a woman in her fifties or sixties with active or convalescent COVID-19.

The chain has TRBV4-2 and TRBJ1-3; tentatively, D is TRBD1 (5 bases). The germline gives CDR1 LGHNA, CDR2 YNFKEQ. Trimming pared 0 bases from V and 3 bases from J, leaving 12 bases between. The CDR3 spans 16 residues. The CDR3 region has the DNA TGTGCCAGCAGCCAAGAGCTCAGGGAAAGTGGAAACACCATATATTTT. It encodes CASSQELRESGNTIYF.

This chain links TRBV4-1 with TRBJ2-2; 9 nucleotides match TRBD2. The V segment lost 1 base and the J segment 3 bases; nucleotides outside the gene matches: 9. Germline V gene lookup returns CDR1 MGHRA and CDR2 YSYEKL. CDR3 length: 18 amino acids. The CDR3 is CASSQVSGGGAYTGELFF. DNA for the CDR3: TGCGCCAGCAGCCAAGTATCCGGCGGGGGGGCCTACACCGGGGAGCTGTTTTTT.

The V and J genes are TRBV29-1 and TRBJ2-5, with 7 bases that match TRBD2. The CDR3 is 16 residues long. After removal of 3 bases from V and 2 bases from J, the junction contained 12 bases not matched to a gene. Germline V gene lookup returns CDR1 SQVTM and CDR2 ANQGSEA. The CDR3 region has the DNA TGCAGCGTTGACGGGGGATTGGGGGGAGGGCAAGAGACCCAGTACTTC. It is translated as CSVDGGLGGGQETQYF.

This chain connects TRBV6-2 or TRBV6-3 to TRBJ2-1, with TRBD1 identical over 7 bases. V lost 5 bases to trimming and J lost 2 bases; unmatched junction nucleotides: 9. The germline gives CDR1 MNHEY, CDR2 SVGEGT. The CDR3 has 16 amino acids. CDR3 bases: TGTGCCAGCAGTGACGGGACAGCAAATGCCTACAATGAGCAGTTCTTC. This gives the protein CASSDGTANAYNEQFF.

This clone came up a few times. V and J are TRBV28 and TRBJ1-2; a weak D match, TRBD1 (6 bases). Germline CDR1 reads MDHEN; CDR2 reads SYDVKM. CDR3 length: 13 residues. V dropped 6 bases and J dropped 6 bases, with 14 bases sitting between them. The CDR3 here is CASRIGGWDGYTF. The CDR3 DNA sequence: TGTGCCAGCAGAATAGGGGGTTGGGATGGCTACACCTTC.

The V and J genes are TRBV18 and TRBJ2-1, with TRBD2 matching 8 bases. Losses at the gene ends were 4 bases for V and 6 bases for J; bases not matched to a gene: 8. Germline CDR1 reads KGHSH; CDR2 reads LQKENI. The CDR3 runs to 15 residues. CDR3 nucleotide sequence: TGTGCCAGCTCACTAACTAGCGGAGACCCCAATGAGCAGTTCTTC. This encodes CASSLTSGDPNEQFF. Full variable domain (remainder filled in from reference TRBV18 and TRBJ2-1): NAGVMQNPRHLVRRRGQEARLRCSPMKGHSHVYWYRQLPEEGLKFMVYLQKENIIDESGMPKERFSAEFPKEGPSILRIQQVVRGDSAAYFCASSLTSGDPNEQFFGPGTRLTVL.

The chain carries TRBV3-1 (or the pseudogene TRBV3-2) and TRBJ2-3; 8 nucleotides match TRBD1. The CDR3 is made up of 15 amino acids. With 0 bases clipped from V and 6 bases from J, the junction kept 5 bases outside the gene matches. The V gene's germline CDR1 is LGHDT and CDR2 YNNKEL (reference sequence). In DNA, the CDR3 is TGTGCCAGCAGCCAAGAGACAGGGGATATCGATACGCAGTATTTT. Translated, it gives CASSQETGDIDTQYF.

The gene calls are TRBV6-2 or TRBV6-3 and TRBJ1-4, with 8 positions matching TRBD1. Trimming at V came to 2 bases and at J to 8 bases, leaving 16 bases not matched to a gene. Germline V gives CDR1 MNHEY, CDR2 SVGEGT. This CDR3 has 18 residues. CDR3 nucleotides: TGTGCCAGCAGTTACAACGGATGGGGACAGGCAATCATCGAAAAACTGTTTTTT. The encoded protein is CASSYNGWGQAIIEKLFF.

This clone has only one observation. The chain carries TRBV13 and TRBJ2-3; D is perhaps TRBD1 (5 bases). This CDR3 has 14 amino acids. Germline values: CDR1 PRHDT, CDR2 FYEKMQ (reference sequence). The V and J ends lost 5 bases and 0 bases respectively, with 9 bases between them. CDR3 bases: TGTGCCAGCAGCATCAGGGATAGCACAGATACGCAGTATTTT. Its protein is CASSIRDSTDTQYF.

This clone has a handful of counts. The chain carries TRBV30 and TRBJ2-7, with unresolved D. The V gene lost 2 bases and the J gene lost 3 bases, with 8 bases spanning the gap. The CDR3 sequence is 12 residues long. The germline CDR1 and CDR2 sequences are GTSNPN and SVGIG (reference sequence). CDR3 nucleotides: TGTGCCTGGAGTCATAGTCTCTACGAGCAGTACTTC. Its translation: CAWSHSLYEQYF.

The chain carries TRBV19 and TRBJ2-5, with a tentative D call TRBD2 (6 bases). Looked up from germline, CDR1 is LNHDA and CDR2 is SQIVND (reference sequence). V lost 5 bases, J lost 5 bases, and 15 bases lay in between. This CDR3 spans 14 amino acids. In DNA form, the CDR3 reads TGTGCCAGTAGTCCGGGACCGGGGGTGGAGACCCAGTACTTC. The encoded protein is CASSPGPGVETQYF.

The J gene is TRBJ2-7, the V gene TRBV4-3; unclear D gene. Trimming cost V 4 bases and J 3 bases, with 22 bases left between them. The CDR3 totals 17 residues. CDR1 LGHNA and CDR2 YSLEER come from the germline V gene. The DNA for the CDR3 is TGCGCCAGCAGCCCGCGAGAACAGCCTACAGTTTTCTACGAGCAGTACTTC. Its translation: CASSPREQPTVFYEQYF.

The V gene is TRBV24-1, the J gene TRBJ2-1; D is perhaps TRBD2 (7 bases). Germline V gene sequence: CDR1 KGHDR, CDR2 SFDVKD. CDR3 length: 16 residues. Trimming removed 6 bases from V and 9 bases from J, with 23 bases in between. CDR3 in amino acids: CATSLLTGREGGEQFF. DNA of the CDR3: TGTGCCACCAGTCTCTTGACAGGCAGGGAGGGTGGTGAGCAGTTCTTC.